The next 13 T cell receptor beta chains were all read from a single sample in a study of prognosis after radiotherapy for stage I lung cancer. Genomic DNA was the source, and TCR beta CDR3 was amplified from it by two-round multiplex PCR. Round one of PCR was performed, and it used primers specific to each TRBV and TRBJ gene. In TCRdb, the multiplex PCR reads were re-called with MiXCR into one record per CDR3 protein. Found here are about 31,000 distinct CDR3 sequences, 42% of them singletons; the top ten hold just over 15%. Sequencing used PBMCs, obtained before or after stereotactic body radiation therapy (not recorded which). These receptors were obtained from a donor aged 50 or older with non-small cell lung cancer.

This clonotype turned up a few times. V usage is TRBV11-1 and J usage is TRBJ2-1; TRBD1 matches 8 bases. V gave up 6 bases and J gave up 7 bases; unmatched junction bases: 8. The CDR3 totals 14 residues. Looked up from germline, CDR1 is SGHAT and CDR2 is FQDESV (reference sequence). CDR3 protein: CASSSTGDLNEQFF. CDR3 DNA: TGTGCCAGCAGTTCGACAGGGGATCTGAATGAGCAGTTCTTC.

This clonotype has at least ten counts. CDR3 in amino acids: CASSLQVTTEAFF. The CDR3 nucleotides are TGTGCCAGCAGCTTACAGGTGACCACTGAAGCTTTCTTT. The rearrangement joins TRBV7-3 to TRBJ1-1; D unresolved. Germline V CDR1 and CDR2: SGHTA, FQGTGA. Trimming left V 2 bases short and J 4 bases short, with 8 bases between. CDR3 length: 13 amino acids.

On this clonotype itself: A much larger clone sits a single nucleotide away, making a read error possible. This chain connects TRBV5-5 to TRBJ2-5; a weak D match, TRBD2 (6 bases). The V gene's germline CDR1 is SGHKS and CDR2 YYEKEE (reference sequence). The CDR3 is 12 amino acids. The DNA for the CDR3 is TGTTCCAGCAGCTTGGCGGGGCAGAACCAGTACTTC. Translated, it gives CSSSLAGQNQYF.

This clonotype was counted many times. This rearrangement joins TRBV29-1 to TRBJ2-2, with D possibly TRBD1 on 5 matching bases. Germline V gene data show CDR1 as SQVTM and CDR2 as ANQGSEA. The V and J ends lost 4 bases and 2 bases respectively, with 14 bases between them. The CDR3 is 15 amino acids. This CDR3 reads CSVVGQGGNTGELFF. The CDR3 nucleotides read TGCAGCGTTGTTGGTCAGGGCGGTAACACCGGGGAGCTGTTTTTT.

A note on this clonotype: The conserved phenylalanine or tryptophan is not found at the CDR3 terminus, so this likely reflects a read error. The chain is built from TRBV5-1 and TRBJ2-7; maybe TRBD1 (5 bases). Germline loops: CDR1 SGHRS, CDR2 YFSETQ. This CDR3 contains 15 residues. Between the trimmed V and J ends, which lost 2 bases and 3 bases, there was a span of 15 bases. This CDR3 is CASSLSWEGVYEQYL. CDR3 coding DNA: TGCGCCAGCAGCTTATCTTGGGAAGGGGTCTACGAGCAGTACCTC.

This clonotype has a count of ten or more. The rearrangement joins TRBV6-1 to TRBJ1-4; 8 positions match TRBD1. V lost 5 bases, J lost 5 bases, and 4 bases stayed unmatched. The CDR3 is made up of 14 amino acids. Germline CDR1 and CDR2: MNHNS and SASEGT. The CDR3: CASSQGAQNEKLFF. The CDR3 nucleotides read TGTGCCAGCAGTCAGGGGGCGCAGAATGAAAAACTGTTTTTT.

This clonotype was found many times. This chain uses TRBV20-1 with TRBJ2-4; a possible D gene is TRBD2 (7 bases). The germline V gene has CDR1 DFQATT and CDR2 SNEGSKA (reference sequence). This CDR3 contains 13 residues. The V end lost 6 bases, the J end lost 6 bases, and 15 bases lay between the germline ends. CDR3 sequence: CSAKGGPTNIQYF. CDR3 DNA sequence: TGCAGTGCCAAGGGGGGGCCTACAAACATTCAGTACTTC.

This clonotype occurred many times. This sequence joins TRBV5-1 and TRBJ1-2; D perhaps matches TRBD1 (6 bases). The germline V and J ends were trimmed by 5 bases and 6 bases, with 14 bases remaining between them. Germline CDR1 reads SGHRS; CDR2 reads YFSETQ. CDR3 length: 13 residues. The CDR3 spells CASSEQGWDGYTF. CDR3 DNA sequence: TGCGCCAGCAGTGAACAGGGATGGGATGGCTACACCTTC.

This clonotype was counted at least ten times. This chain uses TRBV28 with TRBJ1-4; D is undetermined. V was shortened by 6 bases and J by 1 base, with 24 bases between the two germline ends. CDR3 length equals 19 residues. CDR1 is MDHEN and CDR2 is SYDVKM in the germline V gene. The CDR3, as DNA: TGTGCCAGCAGCTATTTACGCGGGCACCTGGCCAAAACTAATGAAAAACTGTTTTTT. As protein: CASSYLRGHLAKTNEKLFF.

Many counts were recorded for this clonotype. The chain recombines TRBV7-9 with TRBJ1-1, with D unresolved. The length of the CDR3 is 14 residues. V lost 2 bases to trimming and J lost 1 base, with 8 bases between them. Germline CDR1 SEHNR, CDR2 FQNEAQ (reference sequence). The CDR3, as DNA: TGTGCCAGCAGCTTATTCGGGGAGAACACTGAAGCTTTCTTT. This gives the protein CASSLFGENTEAFF.

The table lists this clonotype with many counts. DNA for the CDR3: TGCGCCAGCAGCCGGGTGGCGGGTCATGAGCAGTTCTTC. Its protein product is CASSRVAGHEQFF. The J gene is TRBJ2-1, the V gene TRBV5-1; D might be TRBD2 (5 bases). Trimming left V 4 bases short and J 8 bases short, with 13 bases between. The CDR3 contains 13 residues. Germline CDR1 is SGHRS and CDR2 is YFSETQ.

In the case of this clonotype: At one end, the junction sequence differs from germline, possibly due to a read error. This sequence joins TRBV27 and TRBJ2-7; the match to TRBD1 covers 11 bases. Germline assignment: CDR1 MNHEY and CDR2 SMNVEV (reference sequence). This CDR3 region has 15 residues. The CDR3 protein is CASSFRTGGRYQQYF. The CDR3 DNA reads TGTGCCAGCAGTTTTAGGACAGGGGGCCGCTACCAGCAGTACTTC.

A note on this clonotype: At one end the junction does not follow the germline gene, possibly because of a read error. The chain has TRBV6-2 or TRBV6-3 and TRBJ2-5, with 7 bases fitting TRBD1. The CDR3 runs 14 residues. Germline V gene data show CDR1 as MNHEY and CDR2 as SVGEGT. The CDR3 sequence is CSSTSARDSPFLPF. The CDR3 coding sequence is TGTTCCAGCACCAGTGCTAGGGACAGTCCCTTTCTCCCCTTC.